The following is a T cell receptor (beta chain) sequence with its context. The target antigen is unknown. This entry is derived from a study of T cells in narcolepsy. Study as a whole: Patients with NT1 or NT2 and healthy control donors were enrolled.

Germline lookup yields CDR1 ENHRY and CDR2 SYGVKD. With 10 bases removed from V and 12 bases from J, the gap between germline ends came to 24 bases. The CDR3 has 13 amino acids. Sequencing was performed with immunoSEQ multiplex PCR; in TCRdb, only in-frame clones are kept and a portion is missing. This sample carries tens of thousands of clones, around 78% of them seen once, and the ten largest clones take 1.2%. Study outcomes and limitations: HCRT-specific and TRIB2-specific autoreactive clonotypes appeared among same-patient CSF and blood CD4+ clonotypes. In some patient and control memory CD4+ samples, autoreactive clones were absent.

The sample consisted of CD45RA- memory CD4+ T cells from PBMCs. This receptor was taken from a human donor with narcolepsy. This chain connects TRBV10-3 to TRBJ1-1, with a tentative D call TRBD1 (6 bases). CDR3 in DNA: TGTGCCAGCCTCGGACTAGGGAGGGGGGGGACTTTCTTT. It yields the protein CASLGLGRGGTFF.